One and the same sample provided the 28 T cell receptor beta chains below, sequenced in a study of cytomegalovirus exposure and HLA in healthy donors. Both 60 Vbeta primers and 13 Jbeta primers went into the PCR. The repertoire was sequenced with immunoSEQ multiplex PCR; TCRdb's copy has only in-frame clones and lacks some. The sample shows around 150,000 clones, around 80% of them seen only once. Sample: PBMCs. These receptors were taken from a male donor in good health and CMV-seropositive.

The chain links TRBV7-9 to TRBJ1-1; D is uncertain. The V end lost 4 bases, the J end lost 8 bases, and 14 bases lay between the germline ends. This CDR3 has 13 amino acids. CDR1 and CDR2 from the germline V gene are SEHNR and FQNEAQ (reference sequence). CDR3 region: CASSSPILLEAFF. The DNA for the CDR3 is TGTGCCAGCAGCTCACCAATCTTGCTAGAAGCTTTCTTT.

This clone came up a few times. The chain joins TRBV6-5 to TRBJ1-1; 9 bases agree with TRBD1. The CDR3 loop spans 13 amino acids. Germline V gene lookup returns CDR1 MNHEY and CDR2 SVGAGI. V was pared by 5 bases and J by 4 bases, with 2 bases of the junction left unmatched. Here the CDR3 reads CASSGTGITEAFF. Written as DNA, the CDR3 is TGTGCCAGCAGTGGGACAGGGATCACTGAAGCTTTCTTT.

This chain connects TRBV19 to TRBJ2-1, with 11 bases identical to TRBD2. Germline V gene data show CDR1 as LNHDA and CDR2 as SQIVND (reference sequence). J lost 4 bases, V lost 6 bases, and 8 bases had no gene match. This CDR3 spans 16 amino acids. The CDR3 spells CASRNNLAGGYNEQFF. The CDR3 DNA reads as TGTGCCAGTAGGAACAATCTAGCGGGAGGTTACAATGAGCAGTTCTTC.

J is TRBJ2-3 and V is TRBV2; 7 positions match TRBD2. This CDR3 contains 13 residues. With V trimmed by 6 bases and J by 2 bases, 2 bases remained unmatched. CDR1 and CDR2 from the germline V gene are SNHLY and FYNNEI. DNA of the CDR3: TGTGCCAGCAGGCGGGAGTACACAGATACGCAGTATTTT. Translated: CASRREYTDTQYF.

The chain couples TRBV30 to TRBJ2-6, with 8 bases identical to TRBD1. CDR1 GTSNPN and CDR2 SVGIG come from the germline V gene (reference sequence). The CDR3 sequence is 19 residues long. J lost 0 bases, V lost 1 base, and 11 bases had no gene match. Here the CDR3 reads CAWSGPDRAFYSGANVLTF. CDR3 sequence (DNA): TGTGCCTGGAGTGGCCCGGACAGGGCCTTCTACTCTGGGGCCAACGTCCTGACTTTC.

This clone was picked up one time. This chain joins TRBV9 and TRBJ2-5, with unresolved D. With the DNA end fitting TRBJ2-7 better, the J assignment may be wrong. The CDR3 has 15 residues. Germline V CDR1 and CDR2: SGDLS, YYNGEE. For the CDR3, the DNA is TGTGCCAGCAGCGCTCACTTCTCGAGCTCCTACGAGCAGTACTTC. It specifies CASSAHFSSSYEQYF.

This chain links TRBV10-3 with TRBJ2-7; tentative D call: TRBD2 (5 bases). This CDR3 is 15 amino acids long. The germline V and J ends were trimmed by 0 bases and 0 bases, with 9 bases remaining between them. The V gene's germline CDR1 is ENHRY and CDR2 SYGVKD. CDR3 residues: CAISESRGFSYEQYF. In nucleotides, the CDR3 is TGTGCCATCAGTGAGTCACGAGGGTTCTCCTACGAGCAGTACTTC.

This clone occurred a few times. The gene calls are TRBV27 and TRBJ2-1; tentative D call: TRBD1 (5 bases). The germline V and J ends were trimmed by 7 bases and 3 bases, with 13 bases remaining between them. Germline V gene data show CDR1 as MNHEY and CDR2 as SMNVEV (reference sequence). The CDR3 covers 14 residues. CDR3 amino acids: CASNTGTYYNEQFF. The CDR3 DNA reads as TGTGCCAGCAACACAGGAACTTACTACAATGAGCAGTTCTTC.

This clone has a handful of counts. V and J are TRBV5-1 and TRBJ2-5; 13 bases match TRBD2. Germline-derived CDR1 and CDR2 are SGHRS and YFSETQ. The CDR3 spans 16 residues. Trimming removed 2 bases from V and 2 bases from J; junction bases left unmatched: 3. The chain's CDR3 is CASSFRLAGGQETQYF. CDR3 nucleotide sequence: TGCGCCAGCAGCTTTAGACTAGCGGGAGGTCAAGAGACCCAGTACTTC.

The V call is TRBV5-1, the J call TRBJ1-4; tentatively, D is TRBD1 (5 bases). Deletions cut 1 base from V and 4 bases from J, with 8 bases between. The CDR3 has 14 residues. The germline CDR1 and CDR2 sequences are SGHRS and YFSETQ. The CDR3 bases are TGCGCCAGCAGCTTGCGACAGAATAATGAAAAACTGTTTTTT. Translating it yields CASSLRQNNEKLFF.

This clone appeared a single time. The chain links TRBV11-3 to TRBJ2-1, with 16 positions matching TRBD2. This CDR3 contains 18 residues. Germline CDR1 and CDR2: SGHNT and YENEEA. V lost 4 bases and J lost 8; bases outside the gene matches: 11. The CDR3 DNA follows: TGTGCCAGCAGCTCCACGCCCGGGACTAGCGGGAGGGCCTATGAGCAGTTCTTC. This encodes CASSSTPGTSGRAYEQFF.

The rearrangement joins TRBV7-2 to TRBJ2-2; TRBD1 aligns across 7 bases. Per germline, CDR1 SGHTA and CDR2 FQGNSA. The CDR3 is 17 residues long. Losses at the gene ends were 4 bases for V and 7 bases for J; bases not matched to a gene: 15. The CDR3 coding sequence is TGTGCCAGCAGCTCCTCCCTGACAGGGCCTTATAGCGGGGAGCTGTTTTTT. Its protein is CASSSSLTGPYSGELFF. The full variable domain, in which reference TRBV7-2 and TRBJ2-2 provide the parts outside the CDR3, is GAGVSQSPSNKVTEKGKDVELRCDPISGHTALYWYRQSLGQGLEFLIYFQGNSAPDKSGLPSDRFSAERTGGSVSTLTIQRTQQEDSAVYLCASSSSLTGPYSGELFFGEGSRLTVL.

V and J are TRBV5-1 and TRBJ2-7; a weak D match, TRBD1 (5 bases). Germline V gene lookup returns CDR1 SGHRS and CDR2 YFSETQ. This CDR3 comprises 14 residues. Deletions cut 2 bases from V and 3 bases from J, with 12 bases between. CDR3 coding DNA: TGCGCCAGCAGCTTTACGACAGACCTCTACGAGCAGTACTTC. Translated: CASSFTTDLYEQYF.

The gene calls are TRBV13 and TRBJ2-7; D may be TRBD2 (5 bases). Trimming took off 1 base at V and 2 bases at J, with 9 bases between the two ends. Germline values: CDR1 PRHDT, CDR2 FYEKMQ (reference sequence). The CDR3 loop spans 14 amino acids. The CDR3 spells CASSLVTTTYEQYF. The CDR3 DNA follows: TGTGCCAGCAGCTTAGTGACTACTACCTACGAGCAGTACTTC.

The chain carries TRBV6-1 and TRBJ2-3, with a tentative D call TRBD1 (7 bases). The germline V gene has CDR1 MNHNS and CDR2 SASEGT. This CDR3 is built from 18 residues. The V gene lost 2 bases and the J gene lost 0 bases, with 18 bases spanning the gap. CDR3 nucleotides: TGTGCCAGCAGTGAAAGGGGGGACAGAGGTACTAGCACAGATACGCAGTATTTT. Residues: CASSERGDRGTSTDTQYF.

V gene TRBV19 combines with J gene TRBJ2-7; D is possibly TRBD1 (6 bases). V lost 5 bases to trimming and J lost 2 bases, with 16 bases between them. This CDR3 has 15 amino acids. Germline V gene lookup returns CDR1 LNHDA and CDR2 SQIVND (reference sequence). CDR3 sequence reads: CASSATGTTAYEQYF. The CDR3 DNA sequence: TGTGCCAGTAGTGCAACCGGGACAACCGCCTACGAGCAGTACTTC.

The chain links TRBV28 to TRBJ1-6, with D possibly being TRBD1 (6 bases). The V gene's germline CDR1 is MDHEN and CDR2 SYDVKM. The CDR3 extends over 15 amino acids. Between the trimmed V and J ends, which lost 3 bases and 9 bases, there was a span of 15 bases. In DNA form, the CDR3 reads TGTGCCAGCAGTTTTCGGACAGTGTCAAGTTCACCCCTCCACTTT. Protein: CASSFRTVSSSPLHF. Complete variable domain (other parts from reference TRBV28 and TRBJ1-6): DVKVTQSSRYLVKRTGEKVFLECVQDMDHENMFWYRQDPGLGLRLIYFSYDVKMKEKGDIPEGYSVSREKKERFSLILESASTNQTSMYLCASSFRTVSSSPLHFGNGTRLTVT.

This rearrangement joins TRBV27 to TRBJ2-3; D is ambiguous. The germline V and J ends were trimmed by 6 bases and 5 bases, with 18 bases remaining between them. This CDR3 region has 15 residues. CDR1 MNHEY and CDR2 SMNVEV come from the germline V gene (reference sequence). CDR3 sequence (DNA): TGTGCCAGCAGGAGAGGTGTGTGGCGCGGAGATACGCAGTATTTT. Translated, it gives CASRRGVWRGDTQYF.

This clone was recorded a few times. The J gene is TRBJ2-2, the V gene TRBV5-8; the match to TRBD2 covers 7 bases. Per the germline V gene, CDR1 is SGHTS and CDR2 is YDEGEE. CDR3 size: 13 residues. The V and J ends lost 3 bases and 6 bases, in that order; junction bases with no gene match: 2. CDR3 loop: CASSWGGPGELFF. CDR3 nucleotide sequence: TGTGCCAGCAGCTGGGGAGGGCCCGGGGAGCTGTTTTTT.

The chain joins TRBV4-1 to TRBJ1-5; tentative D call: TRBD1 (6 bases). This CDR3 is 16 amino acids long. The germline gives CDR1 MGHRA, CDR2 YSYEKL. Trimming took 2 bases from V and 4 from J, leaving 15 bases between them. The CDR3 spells CASSQQQGLGNQPQHF. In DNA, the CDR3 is TGCGCCAGCAGCCAACAGCAGGGGTTGGGGAATCAGCCCCAGCATTTT.

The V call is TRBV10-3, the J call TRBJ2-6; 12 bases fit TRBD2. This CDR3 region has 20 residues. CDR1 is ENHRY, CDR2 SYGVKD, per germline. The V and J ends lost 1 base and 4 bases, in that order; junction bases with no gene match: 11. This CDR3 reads CAISELRVLAGGTGANVLTF. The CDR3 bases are TGTGCCATCAGTGAGTTGAGGGTACTAGCGGGAGGAACAGGGGCCAACGTCCTGACTTTC.

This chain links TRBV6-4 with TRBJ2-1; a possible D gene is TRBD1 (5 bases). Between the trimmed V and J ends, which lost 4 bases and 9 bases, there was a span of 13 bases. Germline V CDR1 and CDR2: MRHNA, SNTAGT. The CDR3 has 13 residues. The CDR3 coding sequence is TGTGCCAGCAGTGTTGAGAAGGGGCTTGAGCAGTTCTTC. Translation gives CASSVEKGLEQFF.

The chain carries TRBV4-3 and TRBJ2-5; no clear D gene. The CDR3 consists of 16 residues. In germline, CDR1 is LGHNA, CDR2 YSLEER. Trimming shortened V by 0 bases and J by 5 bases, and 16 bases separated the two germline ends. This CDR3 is CASSQDPFSGGETQYF. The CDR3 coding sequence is TGCGCCAGCAGCCAAGACCCTTTTTCGGGTGGGGAGACCCAGTACTTC.

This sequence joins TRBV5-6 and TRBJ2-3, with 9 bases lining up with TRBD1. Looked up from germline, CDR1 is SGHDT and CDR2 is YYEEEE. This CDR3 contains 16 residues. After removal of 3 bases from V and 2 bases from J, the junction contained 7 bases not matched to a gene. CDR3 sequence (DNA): TGTGCCAGCAGCTACCCCCGGGACAGGGTCACAGATACGCAGTATTTT. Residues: CASSYPRDRVTDTQYF.

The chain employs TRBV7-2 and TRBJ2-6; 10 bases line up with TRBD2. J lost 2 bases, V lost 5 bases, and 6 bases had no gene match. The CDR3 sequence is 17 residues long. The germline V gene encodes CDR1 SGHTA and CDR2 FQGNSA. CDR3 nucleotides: TGTGCCAGCAGCCCGCAGAGCGGGAGGGCTGGGGCCAACGTCCTGACTTTC. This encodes CASSPQSGRAGANVLTF.

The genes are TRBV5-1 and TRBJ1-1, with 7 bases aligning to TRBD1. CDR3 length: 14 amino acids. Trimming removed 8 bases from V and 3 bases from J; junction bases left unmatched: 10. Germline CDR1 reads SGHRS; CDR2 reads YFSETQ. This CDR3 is CASNQGGSDTEAFF. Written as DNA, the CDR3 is TGCGCCAGTAACCAGGGGGGTAGTGACACTGAAGCTTTCTTT.

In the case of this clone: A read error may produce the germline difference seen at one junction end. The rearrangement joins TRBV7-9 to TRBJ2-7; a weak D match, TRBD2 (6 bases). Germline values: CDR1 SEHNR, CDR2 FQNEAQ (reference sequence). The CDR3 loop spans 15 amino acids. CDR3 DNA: TGTTCCAGCAGCCATAGCGGACGACCGACCTACGAGCAGTACTTC. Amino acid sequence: CSSSHSGRPTYEQYF.

Here the CDR3 reads CASGLAIPGATEAFF. The CDR3 nucleotides read TGTGCTAGTGGTTTGGCCATTCCAGGGGCCACTGAAGCTTTCTTT. The gene calls are TRBV12-5 and TRBJ1-1; the D gene is possibly TRBD1 (6 bases). Trimming removed 1 base at V and 4 bases at J, with 13 bases between. CDR1 and CDR2 (germline): LGHNT, FRNRAP. CDR3 size: 15 residues.